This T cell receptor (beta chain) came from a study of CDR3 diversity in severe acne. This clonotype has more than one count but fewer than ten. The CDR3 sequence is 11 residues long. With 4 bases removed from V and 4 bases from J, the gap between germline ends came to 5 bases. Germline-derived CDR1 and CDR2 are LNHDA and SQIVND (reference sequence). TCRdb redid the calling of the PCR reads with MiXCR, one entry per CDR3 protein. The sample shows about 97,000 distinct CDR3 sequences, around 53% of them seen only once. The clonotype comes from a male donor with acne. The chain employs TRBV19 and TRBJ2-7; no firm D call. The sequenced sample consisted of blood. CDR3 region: CASSNLYEQYF. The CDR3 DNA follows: TGTGCCAGTAGTAACCTGTACGAGCAGTACTTC.